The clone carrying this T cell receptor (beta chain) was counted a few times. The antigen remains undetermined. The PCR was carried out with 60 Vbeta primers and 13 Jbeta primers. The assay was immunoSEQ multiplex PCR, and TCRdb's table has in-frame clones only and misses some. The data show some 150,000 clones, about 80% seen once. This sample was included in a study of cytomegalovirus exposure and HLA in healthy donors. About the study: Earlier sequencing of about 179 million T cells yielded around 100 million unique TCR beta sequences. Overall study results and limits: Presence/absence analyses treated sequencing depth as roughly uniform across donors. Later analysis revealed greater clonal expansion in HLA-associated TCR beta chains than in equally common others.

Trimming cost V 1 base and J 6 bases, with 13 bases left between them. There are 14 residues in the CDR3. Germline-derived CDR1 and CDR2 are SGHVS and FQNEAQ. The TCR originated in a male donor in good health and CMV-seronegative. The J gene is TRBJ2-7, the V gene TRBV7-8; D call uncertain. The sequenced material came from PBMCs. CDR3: CASSLDYLGGEQYF. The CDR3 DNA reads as TGTGCCAGCAGCTTAGACTACTTGGGTGGCGAGCAGTACTTC.